This T cell receptor beta chain appears in the sequencing data of a study of cytomegalovirus exposure and HLA in healthy donors. General study results and limits: TCR association rates varied by HLA locus in a later analysis, with DRB1 highest and HLA-C lowest.

The PCR used 60 Vbeta and 13 Jbeta primers. This table comes from immunoSEQ multiplex PCR, and its TCRdb copy is limited to in-frame clones, with some not included. The data contain fewer than 200,000 clones, 87% of them singletons. Regarding this clone: Its cognate antigen is unknown.

From germline, CDR1 is MNHEY and CDR2 SVGAGI. The CDR3 is made up of 13 amino acids. The clonotype comes from a boy aged 2 to 9 in good health and CMV-seronegative. Sequences were obtained from PBMCs. The rearrangement uses TRBV6-5 and TRBJ2-5, with a weak D call TRBD1 (5 bases). The better agreement between TRBJ2-7 and the DNA end casts doubt on the J call. The CDR3 here is CASRRQKFYEQYF. The CDR3 DNA sequence: TGTGCCAGCAGAAGACAGAAGTTCTACGAGCAGTACTTC.